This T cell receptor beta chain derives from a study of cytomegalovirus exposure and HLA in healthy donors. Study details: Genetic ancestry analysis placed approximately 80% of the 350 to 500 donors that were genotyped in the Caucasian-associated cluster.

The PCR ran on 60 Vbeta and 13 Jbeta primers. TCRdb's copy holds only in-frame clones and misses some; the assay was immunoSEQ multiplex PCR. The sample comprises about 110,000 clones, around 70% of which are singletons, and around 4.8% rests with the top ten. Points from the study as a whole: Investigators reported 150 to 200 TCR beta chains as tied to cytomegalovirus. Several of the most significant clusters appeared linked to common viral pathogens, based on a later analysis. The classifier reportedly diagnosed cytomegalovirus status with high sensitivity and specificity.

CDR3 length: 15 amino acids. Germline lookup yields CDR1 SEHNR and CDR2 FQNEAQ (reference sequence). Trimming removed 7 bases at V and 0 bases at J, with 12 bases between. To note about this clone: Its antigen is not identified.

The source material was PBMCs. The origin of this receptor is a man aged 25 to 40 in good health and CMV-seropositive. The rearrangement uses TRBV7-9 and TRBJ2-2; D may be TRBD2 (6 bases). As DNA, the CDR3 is TGTGCCAGCAACCGGGGGACGGCGAACACCGGGGAGCTGTTTTTT. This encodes CASNRGTANTGELFF.